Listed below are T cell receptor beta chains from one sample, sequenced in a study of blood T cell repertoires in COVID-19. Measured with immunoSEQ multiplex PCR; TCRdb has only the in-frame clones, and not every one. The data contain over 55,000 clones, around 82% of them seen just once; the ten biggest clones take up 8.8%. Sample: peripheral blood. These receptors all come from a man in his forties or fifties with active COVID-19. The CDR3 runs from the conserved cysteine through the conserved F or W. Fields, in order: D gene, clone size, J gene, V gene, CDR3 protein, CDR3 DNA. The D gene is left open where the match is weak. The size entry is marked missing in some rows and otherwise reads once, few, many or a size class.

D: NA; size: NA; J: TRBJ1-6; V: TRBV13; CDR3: CASSLVGSNSPLHF; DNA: TGTGCCAGCAGCTTAGTTGGCAGTAATTCACCCCTCCACTTT
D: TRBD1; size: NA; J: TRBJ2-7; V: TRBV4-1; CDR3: CASSQDHRGLYEQYF; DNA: TGCGCCAGCAGCCAAGATCACAGGGGCCTTTACGAGCAGTACTTC
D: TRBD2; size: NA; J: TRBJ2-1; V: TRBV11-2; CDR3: CASSKAASGSYNEQFF; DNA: TGTGCCAGCAGCAAAGCGGCTAGCGGTTCCTACAATGAGCAGTTCTTC
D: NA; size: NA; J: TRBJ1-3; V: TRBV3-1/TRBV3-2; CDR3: CASSQTGIGNTIYF; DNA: TGTGCCAGCAGCCAAACAGGGATCGGAAACACCATATATTTT
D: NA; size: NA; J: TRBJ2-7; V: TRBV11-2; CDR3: CASSLTSWSEQYF; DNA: TGTGCCAGCAGCTTAACTAGTTGGAGTGAGCAGTACTTC
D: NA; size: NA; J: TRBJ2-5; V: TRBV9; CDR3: CASSERGQIMETQYF; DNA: TGTGCCAGCAGCGAAAGAGGGCAGATAATGGAGACCCAGTACTTC
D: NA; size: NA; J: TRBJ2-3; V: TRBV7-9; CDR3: CASSLDSGARTDTQYF; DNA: TGTGCCAGCAGCTTAGATTCAGGGGCCCGCACAGATACGCAGTATTTT
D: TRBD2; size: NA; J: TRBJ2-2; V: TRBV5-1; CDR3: CASTPLAGGPTGELFF; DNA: TGCGCCAGCACGCCTCTAGCGGGGGGGCCCACCGGGGAGCTGTTTTTT
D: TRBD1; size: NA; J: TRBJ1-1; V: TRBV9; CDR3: CASSVGGQRNTEAFF; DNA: TGTGCCAGCAGCGTAGGGGGACAGAGGAACACTGAAGCTTTCTTT
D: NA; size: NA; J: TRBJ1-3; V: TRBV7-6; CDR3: CASSFRDLSSGNTIYF; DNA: TGTGCCAGCAGCTTCCGGGACTTGAGCTCTGGAAACACCATATATTTT
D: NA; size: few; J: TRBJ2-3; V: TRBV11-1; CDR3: CASSYRQVSDTQYF; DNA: TGTGCCAGCAGCTACCGACAGGTCTCAGATACGCAGTATTTT
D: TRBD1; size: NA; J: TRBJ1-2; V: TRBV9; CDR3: CASSSQIGTAIGYTF; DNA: TGTGCCAGCAGCTCCCAGATCGGGACAGCTATAGGCTACACCTTC
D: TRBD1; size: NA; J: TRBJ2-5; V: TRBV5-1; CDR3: CASSLTLQGQQETQYF; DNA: TGCGCCAGCAGCTTAACCCTACAGGGGCAGCAAGAGACCCAGTACTTC
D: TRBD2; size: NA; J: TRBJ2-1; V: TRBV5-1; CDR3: CASSVQNSGRANEQFF; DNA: TGCGCCAGCAGCGTACAAAATAGCGGGAGGGCGAATGAGCAGTTCTTC
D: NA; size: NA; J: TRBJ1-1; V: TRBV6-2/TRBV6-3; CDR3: CASSLRVAEAFF; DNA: TGTGCCAGCAGCCTCAGGGTTGCTGAAGCTTTCTTT
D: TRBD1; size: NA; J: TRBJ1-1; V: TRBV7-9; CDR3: CASSLGYRGEAFF; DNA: TGTGCCAGCAGCTTAGGCTACAGGGGTGAAGCTTTCTTT
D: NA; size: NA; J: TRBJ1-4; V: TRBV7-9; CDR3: CASSLASRGSEKLFF; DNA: TGTGCCAGCAGCTTAGCTTCGCGGGGAAGTGAAAAACTGTTTTTT
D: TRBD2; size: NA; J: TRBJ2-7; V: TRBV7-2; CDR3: CASNYGGRYEQYF; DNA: TGTGCCAGCAACTACGGGGGGAGGTACGAGCAGTACTTC
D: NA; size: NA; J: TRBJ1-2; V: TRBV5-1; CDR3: CASRITAANYGYTF; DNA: TGCGCCAGCAGAATCACAGCCGCTAACTATGGCTACACCTTC
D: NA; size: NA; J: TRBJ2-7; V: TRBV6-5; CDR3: CASGYNRQYEQYF; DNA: TGTGCCAGCGGATACAACAGGCAGTACGAGCAGTACTTC
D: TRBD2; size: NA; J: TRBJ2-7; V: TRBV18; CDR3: CASTTSADSYEQYF; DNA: TGTGCCAGCACAACTAGCGCCGATTCCTACGAGCAGTACTTC
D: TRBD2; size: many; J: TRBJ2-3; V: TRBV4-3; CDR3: CASSQDSGGATDTQYF; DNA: TGCGCCAGCAGCCAAGATTCCGGGGGGGCCACAGATACGCAGTATTTT
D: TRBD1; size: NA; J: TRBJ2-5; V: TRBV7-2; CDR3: CASSLATGTNQETQYF; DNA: TGTGCCAGCAGCTTAGCGACAGGGACGAACCAAGAGACCCAGTACTTC
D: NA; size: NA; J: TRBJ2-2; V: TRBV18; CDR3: CASSLATGELFF; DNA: TGTGCCAGCTCATTGGCCACCGGGGAGCTGTTTTTT
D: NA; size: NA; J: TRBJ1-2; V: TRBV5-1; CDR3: CASSWGLTNYGYTF; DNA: TGCGCCAGCAGCTGGGGACTCACTAACTATGGCTACACCTTC
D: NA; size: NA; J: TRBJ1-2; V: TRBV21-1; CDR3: CASWGCYGYTF; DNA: TGTGCCAGCTGGGGCTGCTATGGCTACACCTTC
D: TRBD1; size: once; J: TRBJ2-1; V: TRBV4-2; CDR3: CASSQGTGSYEQFF; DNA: TGTGCCAGCAGCCAAGGGACAGGGTCTTATGAGCAGTTCTTC
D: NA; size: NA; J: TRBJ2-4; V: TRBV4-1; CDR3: CASSQDLRVDIQYF; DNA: TGCGCCAGCAGCCAAGATTTACGAGTAGACATTCAGTACTTC
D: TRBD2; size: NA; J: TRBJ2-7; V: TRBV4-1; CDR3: CASSLSSGGTPGQYF; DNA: TGCGCCAGCAGCCTATCTAGCGGGGGGACTCCGGGGCAGTACTTC
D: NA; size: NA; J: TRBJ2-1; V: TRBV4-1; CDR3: CASSPGERDYNEQFF; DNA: TGCGCCAGCAGCCCCGGGGAGAGAGACTACAATGAGCAGTTCTTC
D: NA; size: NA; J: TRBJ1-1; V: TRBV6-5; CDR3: CASSYSSRNTEAFF; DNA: TGTGCCAGCAGTTACTCTTCCAGGAACACTGAAGCTTTCTTT
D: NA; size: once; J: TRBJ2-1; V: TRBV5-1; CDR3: CASSLIAESSYNEQFF; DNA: TGCGCCAGCAGCCTGATAGCGGAGTCCTCCTACAATGAGCAGTTCTTC
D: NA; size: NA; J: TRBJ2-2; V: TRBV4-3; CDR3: CASRKQGNTGELFF; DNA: TGCGCCAGCAGGAAACAGGGGAACACCGGGGAGCTGTTTTTT
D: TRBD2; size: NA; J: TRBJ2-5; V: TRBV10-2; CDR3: CASSESGRVGTQYF; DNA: TGCGCCAGCAGTGAGAGCGGGAGGGTCGGGACCCAGTACTTC
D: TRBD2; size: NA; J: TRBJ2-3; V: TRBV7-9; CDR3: CASSRNSGISTDTQYF; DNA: TGTGCCAGCAGCCGTAATAGCGGGATTAGCACAGATACGCAGTATTTT
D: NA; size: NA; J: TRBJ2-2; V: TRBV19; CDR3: CASRPPAGAHPEAGELFF; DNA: TGTGCCAGTAGGCCCCCCGCGGGGGCGCATCCCGAGGCCGGGGAGCTGTTTTTT
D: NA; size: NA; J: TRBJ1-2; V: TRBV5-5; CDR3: CASSFQSWQIYGYTF; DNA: TGTGCCAGCAGCTTCCAAAGTTGGCAAATCTATGGCTACACCTTC
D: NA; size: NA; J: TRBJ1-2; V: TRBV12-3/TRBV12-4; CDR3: CASSSSPRGYTF; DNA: TGTGCCAGCAGTTCCTCGCCGAGGGGCTACACCTTC
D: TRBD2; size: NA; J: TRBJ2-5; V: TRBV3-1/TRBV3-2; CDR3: CASSQDRVAGRRETQYF; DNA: TGTGCCAGCAGCCAAGATCGGGTAGCGGGGAGGAGGGAGACCCAGTACTTC
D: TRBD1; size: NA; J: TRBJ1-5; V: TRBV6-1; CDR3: CASSENPQGAWRNQPQHF; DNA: TGTGCCAGCAGTGAAAATCCACAGGGGGCGTGGCGCAATCAGCCCCAGCATTTT
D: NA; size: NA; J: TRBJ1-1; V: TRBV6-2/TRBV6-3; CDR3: CASSSNTGIEAFF; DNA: TGTGCCAGCAGCTCCAATACAGGGATCGAAGCTTTCTTT
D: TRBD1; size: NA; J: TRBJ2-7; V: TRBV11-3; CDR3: CASSRQGQFEQYF; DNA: TGTGCCAGCAGCAGACAGGGCCAGTTCGAGCAGTACTTC
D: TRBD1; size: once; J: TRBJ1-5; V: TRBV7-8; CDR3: CASSLGDRGPAWGQPQHF; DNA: TGTGCCAGCAGCTTAGGGGACAGGGGACCCGCCTGGGGTCAGCCCCAGCATTTT
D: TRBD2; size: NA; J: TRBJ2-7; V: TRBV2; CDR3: CASSSWGGGGYYEQYF; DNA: TGTGCCAGCAGCTCGTGGGGAGGCGGGGGGTACTACGAGCAGTACTTC